One sample yielded the 11 T cell receptor beta chains listed below, sequenced in a study of T-cell reconstitution after alpha-beta-depleted transplantation in children. Researchers prepared the TCRbeta library using unique molecular identifiers, the study reports. One entry per CDR3 protein results from TCRdb running MiXCR on the PCR reads. This table holds fewer than 700,000 distinct CDR3 sequences, about an eighth found once. The sequencing used PBMCs, mostly from graft donor cells, collected 360 days after TCRalphabeta/CD19-depleted stem cell transplant. The receptors originated from a male patient aged 10 to 17 who had a stem cell transplant for acute myeloid leukemia, so the T cells may come from the graft donor.

The chain uses TRBV6-2 or TRBV6-3 and TRBJ2-1, with 7 bases that match TRBD2. Germline CDR1 MNHEY, CDR2 SVGEGT. This CDR3 has 16 amino acids. V was clipped by 0 bases and J by 2 bases; unmatched bases: 4. The CDR3 region has the DNA TGTGCCAGCAGTTACTCCGGAGCGGGACCCTACAATGAGCAGTTCTTC. Translation: CASSYSGAGPYNEQFF.

This clonotype was seen ten or more times. The chain uses TRBV29-1 and TRBJ2-3; D ambiguous. Trimming left V 4 bases short and J 0 bases short, with 2 bases between. The CDR3 is made up of 11 amino acids. Per germline, CDR1 SQVTM and CDR2 ANQGSEA. The CDR3 sequence: CSVASTDTQYF. The CDR3 DNA is TGCAGCGTTGCTAGCACAGATACGCAGTATTTT.

In this sample, this clonotype turned up many times. The V gene is TRBV29-1, the J gene TRBJ2-1, with TRBD2 as a possible D gene (5 bases). CDR1 is SQVTM, CDR2 ANQGSEA, per germline. V lost 7 bases to trimming and J lost 7 bases, with 11 bases between them. The CDR3 loop spans 11 amino acids. The CDR3 DNA is TGCAGCGGGAAGAGGGCGAATGAGCAGTTCTTC. Its translation: CSGKRANEQFF.

This clonotype has just a few counts. J is TRBJ2-1 and V is TRBV29-1, with D possibly being TRBD1 (6 bases). CDR1 is SQVTM, CDR2 ANQGSEA, per germline. This CDR3 region has 14 residues. V lost 3 bases to trimming and J lost 7 bases, with 16 bases between them. The CDR3 sequence: CSVEDSFLHNEQFF. The CDR3 region has the DNA TGCAGCGTTGAGGACAGCTTCTTGCATAATGAGCAGTTCTTC.

V gene TRBV29-1 combines with J gene TRBJ2-5; TRBD2 matches at 11 bases. Germline lookup yields CDR1 SQVTM and CDR2 ANQGSEA. The CDR3 length is 14 residues. The junction had 8 bases not matched to a gene; V was cut back by 6 bases and J by 5 bases. The CDR3 loop reads CSVQLAGVGETQYF. The CDR3 coding sequence is TGCAGCGTCCAACTAGCGGGAGTAGGGGAGACCCAGTACTTC.

This clonotype was counted between two and nine times. The chain is built from TRBV29-1 and TRBJ2-1; D not resolved. Germline CDR1 SQVTM, CDR2 ANQGSEA. The germline V and J ends were trimmed by 4 bases and 12 bases, with 16 bases remaining between them. CDR3 length equals 12 residues. CDR3 in amino acids: CSVGNPAAGQFF. CDR3 DNA: TGCAGCGTTGGGAACCCGGCCGCTGGGCAGTTCTTC.

The chain employs TRBV20-1 and TRBJ2-7; D ambiguous. Trimming removed 4 bases at V and 7 bases at J, with 8 bases between. Germline-derived CDR1 and CDR2 are DFQATT and SNEGSKA (reference sequence). The CDR3 covers 10 residues. CDR3 amino acids: CSANEEEQYF. In DNA form, the CDR3 reads TGCAGTGCTAATGAGGAGGAGCAGTACTTC.

This clonotype appeared a few times. The genes are TRBV11-2 and TRBJ1-5, with TRBD1 matching over 7 bases. The CDR3 is 18 amino acids. Trimming cost V 0 bases and J 7 bases; bases outside gene matches: 15. Germline CDR1 is SGHAT and CDR2 is FQNNGV. The CDR3 nucleotides read TGTGCCAGCAGCTTAGATTTCCGGAGACAGGGATATTCGCAGCCCCAGCATTTT. It yields the protein CASSLDFRRQGYSQPQHF.

This chain uses TRBV12-3 or TRBV12-4 with TRBJ2-1; 9 bases agree with TRBD2. J gave up 4 bases and V 7 bases, and 5 bases lay outside the gene matches. The CDR3 has 14 amino acids. DNA of the CDR3: TGTGCCAGCACCGGGACTAGCTCGTACAATGAGCAGTTCTTC. Its translation is CASTGTSSYNEQFF.

In regard to this clonotype: This may stem from a read error, because a much larger clone lies one nucleotide away. The chain recombines TRBV18 with TRBJ2-3; 13 positions match TRBD2. Germline V lookup: CDR1 KGHSH, CDR2 LQKENI. The CDR3 loop spans 16 amino acids. The CDR3 DNA follows: TGTGCCAGCTCACCACGGACTAGCGGGAGACTAGATACGCACTATTTT. Translation gives CASSPRTSGRLDTHYF.

J is TRBJ2-1 and V is TRBV3-1; 11 nucleotides match TRBD2. The ends lost 2 bases at V and 4 bases at J; junction bases unmatched: 7. The V gene's germline CDR1 is LGHDT and CDR2 YNNKEL (reference sequence). The CDR3 sequence is 17 residues long. CDR3 nucleotide sequence: TGTGCCAGCAGCCAAAACCTAAGACTAGCGGGATACAATGAGCAGTTCTTC. It encodes CASSQNLRLAGYNEQFF.